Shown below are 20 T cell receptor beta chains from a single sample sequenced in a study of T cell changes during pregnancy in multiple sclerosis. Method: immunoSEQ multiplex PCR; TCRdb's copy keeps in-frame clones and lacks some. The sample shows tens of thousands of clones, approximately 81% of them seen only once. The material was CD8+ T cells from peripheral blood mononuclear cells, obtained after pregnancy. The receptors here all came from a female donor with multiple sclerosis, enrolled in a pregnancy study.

The CDR3 loop reads CSVEGPSEQFF. Written as DNA, the CDR3 is TGCAGCGTTGAGGGCCCATCAGAGCAGTTCTTC. The chain employs TRBV29-1 and TRBJ2-1; D uncertain. Trimming stripped 3 bases from V and 10 bases from J, with 10 bases between. CDR1 and CDR2 (germline): SQVTM, ANQGSEA. The CDR3 sequence is 11 residues long.

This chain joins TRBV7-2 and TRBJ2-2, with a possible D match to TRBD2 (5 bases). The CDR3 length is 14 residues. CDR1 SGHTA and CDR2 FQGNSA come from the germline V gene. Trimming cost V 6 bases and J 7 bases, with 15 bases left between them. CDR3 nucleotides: TGTGCCAGCAGAGAACTAGGGTCCATCGGGGAGCTGTTTTTT. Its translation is CASRELGSIGELFF.

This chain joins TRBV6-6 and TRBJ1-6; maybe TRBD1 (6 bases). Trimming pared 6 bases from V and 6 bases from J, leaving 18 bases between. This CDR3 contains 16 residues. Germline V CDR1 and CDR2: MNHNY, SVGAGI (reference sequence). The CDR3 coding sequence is TGTGCCAGCAGGCAAGAACCACAGGGATCTAATTCACCCCTCCACTTT. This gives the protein CASRQEPQGSNSPLHF.

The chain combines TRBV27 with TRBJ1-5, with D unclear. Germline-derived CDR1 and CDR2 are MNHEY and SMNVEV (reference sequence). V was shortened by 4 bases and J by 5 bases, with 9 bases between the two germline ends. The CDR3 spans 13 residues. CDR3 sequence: CASSWAGHQPQHF. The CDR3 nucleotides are TGTGCCAGCAGTTGGGCAGGCCATCAGCCCCAGCATTTT.

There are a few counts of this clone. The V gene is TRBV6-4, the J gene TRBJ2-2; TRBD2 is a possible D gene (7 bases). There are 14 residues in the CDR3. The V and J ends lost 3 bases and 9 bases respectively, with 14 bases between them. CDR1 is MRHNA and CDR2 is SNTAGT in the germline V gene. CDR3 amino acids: CASSEEAGARELFF. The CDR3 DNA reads TGTGCCAGCAGTGAAGAGGCGGGGGCGAGGGAGCTGTTTTTT.

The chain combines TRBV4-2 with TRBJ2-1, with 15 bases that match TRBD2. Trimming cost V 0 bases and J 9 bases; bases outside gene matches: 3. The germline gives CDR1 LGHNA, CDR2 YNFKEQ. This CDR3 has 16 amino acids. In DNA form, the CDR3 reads TGTGCCAGCAGCCAAGATTGGACTAGCGGGGGGGTTGAGCAGTTCTTC. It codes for CASSQDWTSGGVEQFF.

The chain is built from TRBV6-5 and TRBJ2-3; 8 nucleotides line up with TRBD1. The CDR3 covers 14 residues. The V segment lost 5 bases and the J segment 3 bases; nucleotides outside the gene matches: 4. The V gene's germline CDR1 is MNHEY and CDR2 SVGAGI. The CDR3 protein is CASSGQGWTDTQYF. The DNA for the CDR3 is TGTGCCAGCAGTGGACAGGGTTGGACAGATACGCAGTATTTT.

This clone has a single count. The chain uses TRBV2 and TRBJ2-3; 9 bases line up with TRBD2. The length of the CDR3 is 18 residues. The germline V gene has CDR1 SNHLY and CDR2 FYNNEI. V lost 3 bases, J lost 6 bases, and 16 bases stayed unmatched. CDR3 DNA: TGTGCCAGCAGTGATTTAGCGGGGGACCATCTAGGTAGGGATACGCAGTATTTT. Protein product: CASSDLAGDHLGRDTQYF.

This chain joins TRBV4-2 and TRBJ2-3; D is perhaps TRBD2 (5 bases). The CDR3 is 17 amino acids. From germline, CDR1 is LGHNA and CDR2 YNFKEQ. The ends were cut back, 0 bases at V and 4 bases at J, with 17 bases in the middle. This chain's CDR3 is CASSQDGSWLEADTQYF. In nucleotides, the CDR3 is TGTGCCAGCAGCCAAGATGGCAGCTGGCTGGAGGCAGATACGCAGTATTTT.

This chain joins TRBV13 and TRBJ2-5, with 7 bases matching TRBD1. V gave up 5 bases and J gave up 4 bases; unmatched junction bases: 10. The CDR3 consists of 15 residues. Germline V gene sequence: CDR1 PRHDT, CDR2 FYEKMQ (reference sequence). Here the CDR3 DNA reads TGTGCCAGCAGCCCAGGGGGACAGTTATTAGAGACCCAGTACTTC. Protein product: CASSPGGQLLETQYF.

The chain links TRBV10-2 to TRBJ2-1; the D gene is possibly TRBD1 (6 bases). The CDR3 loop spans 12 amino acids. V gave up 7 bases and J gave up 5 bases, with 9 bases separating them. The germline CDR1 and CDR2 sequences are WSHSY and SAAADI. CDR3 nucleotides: TGCGCCAGCACGGACAGACACAATGAGCAGTTCTTC. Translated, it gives CASTDRHNEQFF.

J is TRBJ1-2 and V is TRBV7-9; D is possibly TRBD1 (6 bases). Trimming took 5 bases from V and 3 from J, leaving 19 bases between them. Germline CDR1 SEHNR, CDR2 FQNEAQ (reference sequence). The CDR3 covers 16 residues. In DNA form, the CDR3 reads TGTGCCAGCAGCCCGCACCAGGGGCAGGACCACTATGGCTACACCTTC. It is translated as CASSPHQGQDHYGYTF.

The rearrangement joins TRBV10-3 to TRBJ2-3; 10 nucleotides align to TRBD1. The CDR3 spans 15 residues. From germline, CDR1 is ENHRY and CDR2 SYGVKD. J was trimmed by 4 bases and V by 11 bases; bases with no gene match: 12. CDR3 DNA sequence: TGTGCCGCCACCCTCGGACAGGGGGAGTCAGATACGCAGTATTTT. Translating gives CAATLGQGESDTQYF.

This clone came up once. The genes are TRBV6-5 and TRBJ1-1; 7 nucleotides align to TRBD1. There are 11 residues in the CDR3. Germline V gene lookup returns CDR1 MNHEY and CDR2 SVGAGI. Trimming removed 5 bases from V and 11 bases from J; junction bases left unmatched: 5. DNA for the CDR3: TGTGCCAGCAGTCAGGGGGGTTTTGCTTTCTTT. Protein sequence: CASSQGGFAFF.

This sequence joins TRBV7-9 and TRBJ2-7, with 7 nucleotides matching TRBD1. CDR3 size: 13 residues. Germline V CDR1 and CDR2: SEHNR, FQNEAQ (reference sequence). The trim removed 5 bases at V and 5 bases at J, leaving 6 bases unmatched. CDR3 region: CASSPPTGDEQYF. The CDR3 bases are TGTGCCAGCAGCCCACCAACAGGGGACGAGCAGTACTTC.

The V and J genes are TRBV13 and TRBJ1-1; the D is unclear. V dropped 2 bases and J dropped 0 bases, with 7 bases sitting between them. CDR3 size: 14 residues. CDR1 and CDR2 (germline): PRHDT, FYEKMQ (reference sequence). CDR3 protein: CASSLMYLNTEAFF. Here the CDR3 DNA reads TGTGCCAGCAGCTTAATGTATTTGAACACTGAAGCTTTCTTT.

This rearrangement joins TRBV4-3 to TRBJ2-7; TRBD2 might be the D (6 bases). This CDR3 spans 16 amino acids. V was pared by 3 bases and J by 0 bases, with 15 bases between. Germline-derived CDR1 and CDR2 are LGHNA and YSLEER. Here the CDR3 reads CASSQIRQGGSYEQYF. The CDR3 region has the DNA TGCGCCAGCAGCCAGATCCGTCAGGGAGGCTCCTACGAGCAGTACTTC.

CDR3 amino acids: CASSRQGAPGYNEQFF. The CDR3 DNA follows: TGTGCCAGCAGTAGACAGGGGGCTCCGGGGTACAATGAGCAGTTCTTC. The chain recombines TRBV28 with TRBJ2-1, with 10 bases lining up with TRBD1. V shed 5 bases and J 4 bases; nucleotides not matched to a gene: 8. The CDR3 has 16 amino acids. Germline CDR1 reads MDHEN; CDR2 reads SYDVKM.

The CDR3 DNA follows: TGTGCCAGCAGCGTATGGGACAGTAATGAAAAACTGTTTTTT. It translates to CASSVWDSNEKLFF. The J gene is TRBJ1-4, the V gene TRBV9, with 7 bases lining up with TRBD1. The germline gives CDR1 SGDLS, CDR2 YYNGEE. With 1 base clipped from V and 4 bases from J, the junction kept 1 base outside the gene matches. The length of the CDR3 is 14 residues.

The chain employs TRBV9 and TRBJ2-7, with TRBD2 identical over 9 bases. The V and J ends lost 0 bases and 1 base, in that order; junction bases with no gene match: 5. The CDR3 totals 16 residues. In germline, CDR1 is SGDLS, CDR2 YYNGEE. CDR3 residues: CASSVGERGASYEQYF. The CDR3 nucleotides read TGTGCCAGCAGCGTAGGCGAGCGGGGGGCTTCCTACGAGCAGTACTTC. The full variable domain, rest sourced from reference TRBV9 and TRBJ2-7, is DSGVTQTPKHLITATGQRVTLRCSPRSGDLSVYWYQQSLDQGLQFLIQYYNGEERAKGNILERFSAQQFPDLHSELNLSSLELGDSALYFCASSVGERGASYEQYFGPGTRLTVT.